This T cell receptor (beta chain) was retrieved from a study of T cell responses to AZD1222 COVID-19 vaccine. Study conclusions and caveats: After the peak T cell response, and only then, were repertoires sampled.

Profiling relied on immunoSEQ multiplex PCR, and the TCRdb table lists in-frame clones only, not all of them. The table includes approximately 100,000 clones, approximately 88% detected once. Comment on this clone: What it binds is not known.

The V end lost 7 bases, the J end lost 9 bases, and 16 bases lay between the germline ends. The CDR3 sequence is 13 residues long. Germline values: CDR1 MDHEN, CDR2 SYDVKM. The sequencing used peripheral blood, collected on day 0 of AZD1222 vaccination. The V and J genes are TRBV28 and TRBJ2-1, with D unclear. This TCR came from an adult in good health. The CDR3 DNA reads TGTGCCAGCACTCTCGATTGGAGAGGTGAGCAGTTCTTC. This translates into CASTLDWRGEQFF.